This T cell receptor beta chain was sequenced during a study of T cells in Graves' hyperthyroidism and ophthalmopathy. For this clonotype: Antigen: not known. A much bigger clone sits one base away, suggesting this may be a read error.

Broader study findings: The blood repertoire included most of the expanded thyroid clonotypes above 0.001.

Amplification of TCR beta CDR3 regions used RNA as the template. The TCR CDR3 first-round RT-PCR relied on the HTBI primer set. TCRdb processed the multiplex PCR reads anew with MiXCR; each CDR3 protein has one entry. There are around 250,000 distinct CDR3 sequences in the sample; about a sixth occur only once, and 25% to 30% lies in the top ten. This CDR3 region has 15 residues. Trimming removed 5 bases from V and 5 bases from J; junction bases left unmatched: 9. The germline V gene has CDR1 MNHNS and CDR2 SASEGT. V usage is TRBV6-1 and J usage is TRBJ1-5, with 7 bases identical to TRBD1. The sequencing input was blood. This receptor was taken from a woman in her late teens or twenties with Graves' ophthalmopathy. The DNA of the CDR3 is TGTGCCAGCAGTAAGACAGGGATTCGGGATCAGCCCCAGCATTTT. Its translation is CASSKTGIRDQPQHF.